A single sample gave rise to the 7 T cell receptor beta chains below, sequenced in a study of Ad26.COV2.S vaccination and SARS-CoV-2 variants. The table came from immunoSEQ multiplex PCR; TCRdb's copy has only in-frame clones and leaves some out. The sample lists some 480,000 clones, approximately 90% occurring once. The treatment here: 15 to 20 received Ad26.COV2.S at low or high dose, single or two shots; several received placebo; per-sample allocation not given. Specimen acquisition occurred on day 63 following the initial vaccine or placebo injection. The sequences come from peripheral blood, collected in a trial of Ad26.COV2.S vaccine versus placebo. The receptors stem from a person between 18 and 60 years old who received the Ad26.COV2.S COVID-19 vaccine or a placebo.

The chain employs TRBV7-8 and TRBJ2-7, with TRBD2 identical over 13 bases. The CDR3 loop spans 18 amino acids. The germline V gene has CDR1 SGHVS and CDR2 FQNEAQ. After removal of 5 bases from V and 4 bases from J, the junction contained 14 bases not matched to a gene. CDR3 nucleotide sequence: TGTGCCAGCAGCCAAGAGTCGGCGGGACTAGCGGGGCGATACGAGCAGTACTTC. This sequence encodes CASSQESAGLAGRYEQYF. The variable domain in full, with the rest retrieved from reference TRBV7-8 and TRBJ2-7, is GAGVSQSPRYKVAKRGQDVALRCDPISGHVSLFWYQQALGQGPEFLTYFQNEAQLDKSGLPSDRFFAERPEGSVSTLKIQRTQQEDSAVYLCASSQESAGLAGRYEQYFGPGTRLTVT.

V and J are TRBV5-1 and TRBJ2-2; tentatively, D is TRBD2 (5 bases). Germline CDR1 SGHRS, CDR2 YFSETQ. Trimming stripped 5 bases from V and 1 base from J, with 9 bases between. The CDR3 has 14 residues. The chain's CDR3 is CASRSGGNTGELFF. The CDR3 DNA reads TGCGCCAGCAGGAGTGGAGGGAACACCGGGGAGCTGTTTTTT.

The chain carries TRBV6-6 and TRBJ2-7, with 8 bases matching TRBD1. CDR3 length equals 14 residues. Germline-derived CDR1 and CDR2 are MNHNY and SVGAGI (reference sequence). After removal of 6 bases from V and 6 bases from J, the junction contained 10 bases not matched to a gene. The CDR3 DNA is TGTGCCAGCAGCCTTAAGACAGGGGTGGGCGAGCAGTACTTC. It is translated as CASSLKTGVGEQYF.

The V and J genes are TRBV28 and TRBJ1-2; possibly TRBD1 for D (5 bases). V lost 3 bases, J lost 4 bases, and 15 bases lay in between. The CDR3 has 15 residues. Germline V lookup: CDR1 MDHEN, CDR2 SYDVKM. The CDR3 reads CASSFNRGRAYGYTF. The CDR3 region has the DNA TGTGCCAGCAGTTTTAATAGGGGTCGCGCCTATGGCTACACCTTC.

This clone was picked up a small number of times. This chain links TRBV9 with TRBJ2-1, with 7 bases aligning to TRBD1. Germline V gene data show CDR1 as SGDLS and CDR2 as YYNGEE. V gave up 3 bases and J gave up 8 bases; unmatched junction bases: 5. The CDR3 consists of 13 residues. The CDR3 protein is CASSATGEDEQFF. The CDR3 nucleotides read TGTGCCAGCAGCGCCACAGGGGAAGATGAGCAGTTCTTC.

This clone was detected a few times. Other DNA sequences from this sample encode an identical CDR3 as well. The CDR3 here is CASSVTGSSYNEQFF. CDR3 in DNA: TGTGCCAGCAGCGTTACAGGGAGCTCCTACAATGAGCAGTTCTTC. The chain combines TRBV9 with TRBJ2-1; perhaps TRBD1 as D (6 bases). This CDR3 contains 15 residues. Trimming pared 2 bases from V and 0 bases from J, leaving 9 bases between. The V gene's germline CDR1 is SGDLS and CDR2 YYNGEE.

The chain links TRBV4-3 to TRBJ2-1, with a weak D call TRBD2 (7 bases). This CDR3 comprises 15 residues. Looked up from germline, CDR1 is LGHNA and CDR2 is YSLEER. Trimming took 0 bases from V and 9 from J, leaving 15 bases between them. The CDR3 sequence: CASSQDAAGEGEQFF. The DNA of the CDR3 is TGCGCCAGCAGCCAAGATGCCGCAGGGGAGGGTGAGCAGTTCTTC.